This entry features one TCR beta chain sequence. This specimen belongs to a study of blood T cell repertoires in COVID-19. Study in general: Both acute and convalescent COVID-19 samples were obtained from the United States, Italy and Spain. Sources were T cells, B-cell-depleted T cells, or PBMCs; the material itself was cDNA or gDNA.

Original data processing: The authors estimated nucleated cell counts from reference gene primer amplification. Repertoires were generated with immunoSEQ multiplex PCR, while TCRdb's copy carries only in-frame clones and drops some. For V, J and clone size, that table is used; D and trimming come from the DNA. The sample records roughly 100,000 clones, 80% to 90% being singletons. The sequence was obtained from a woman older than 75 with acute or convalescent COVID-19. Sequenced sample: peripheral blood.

The DNA of the CDR3 is TGTGCCAGCAGTTCTAACAGGGGCATCTCTGGGGCCAACGTCCTGACTTTC. Translated, it gives CASSSNRGISGANVLTF. The genes are TRBV28 and TRBJ2-6; 7 nucleotides line up with TRBD1. CDR1 is MDHEN and CDR2 is SYDVKM in the germline V gene. The CDR3 runs 17 residues. J lost 0 bases, V lost 4 bases, and 6 bases had no gene match.